These 4 T cell receptor beta chains share one sample of origin, sequenced in a study of blood T cell repertoires in COVID-19. TCRdb's table, derived via immunoSEQ multiplex PCR, lists solely in-frame clones and lacks some. The table includes approximately 72,000 clones, 85% to 90% detected once. The sequencing sample was made of peripheral blood. The receptors shown here come from a man between 60 and 75 years old with acute or convalescent COVID-19.

This chain links TRBV6-5 with TRBJ1-2; D is possibly TRBD1 (6 bases). This CDR3 has 14 residues. V lost 7 bases and J lost 2, with 14 bases in between. Looked up from germline, CDR1 is MNHEY and CDR2 is SVGAGI. Here the CDR3 DNA reads TGTGCCAGCACTTGGACAGCCGTCAACTATGGCTACACCTTC. Encoded protein: CASTWTAVNYGYTF.

This rearrangement joins TRBV20-1 to TRBJ1-4; 7 positions agree with TRBD1. The CDR3 sequence is 14 residues long. J gave up 5 bases and V 3 bases, and 6 bases lay outside the gene matches. Germline values: CDR1 DFQATT, CDR2 SNEGSKA (reference sequence). CDR3: CSASRDSKNEKLFF. CDR3 in DNA: TGCAGTGCTAGTCGGGACAGTAAGAATGAAAAACTGTTTTTT.

The chain links TRBV19 to TRBJ1-5; 8 bases map to TRBD1. V lost 6 bases to trimming and J lost 3 bases; unmatched junction nucleotides: 7. Germline V CDR1 and CDR2: LNHDA, SQIVND (reference sequence). The CDR3 is 15 residues long. Here the CDR3 reads CASSLSGGLNQPQHF. The CDR3 DNA reads TGTGCCAGTAGCCTTTCAGGGGGCCTCAATCAGCCCCAGCATTTT.

This rearrangement joins TRBV7-9 to TRBJ2-5; D possibly corresponds to TRBD1 (5 bases). The CDR3 has 13 residues. Deletions cut 5 bases from V and 5 bases from J, with 12 bases between. The germline CDR1 and CDR2 sequences are SEHNR and FQNEAQ (reference sequence). The CDR3 is CASSPMTAETQYF. CDR3 in DNA: TGTGCCAGCAGCCCCATGACAGCTGAGACCCAGTACTTC.